Listed below are T cell receptor beta chains from one sample, sequenced in a study of T cell responses to AZD1222 COVID-19 vaccine. TCRdb keeps only in-frame clones here, not all; method: immunoSEQ multiplex PCR. The sample holds approximately 140,000 clones, about 87% seen once. This sample comprised peripheral blood, obtained on day 0 of AZD1222 vaccination. These receptors were taken from an adult in good health. CDR3s include the opening cysteine and the closing phenylalanine or tryptophan. The D gene is left open where the match is weak.

V gene: TRBV25-1; D gene: TRBD1; J gene: TRBJ2-7; CDR3 protein: CASSETGQAYEQYF; CDR3 DNA: TGTGCCAGCAGTGAGACCGGACAGGCGTACGAGCAGTACTTC
V gene: TRBV7-9; D gene: -; J gene: TRBJ2-1; CDR3 protein: CASSLYAGLGINEQFF; CDR3 DNA: TGTGCCAGCAGCTTATACGCCGGACTCGGGATCAATGAGCAGTTCTTC
V gene: TRBV12-3/TRBV12-4; D gene: -; J gene: TRBJ2-1; CDR3 protein: CASTTGPPHEQFF; CDR3 DNA: TGTGCCAGCACGACAGGTCCCCCGCATGAGCAGTTCTTC
V gene: TRBV12-3/TRBV12-4; D gene: -; J gene: TRBJ2-3; CDR3 protein: CASSSDSEDTQYF; CDR3 DNA: TGTGCCAGCAGTTCGGACAGTGAGGATACGCAGTATTTT
V gene: TRBV19; D gene: -; J gene: TRBJ1-3; CDR3 protein: CASSIRQVGNTIYF; CDR3 DNA: TGTGCCAGTAGTATTCGACAGGTTGGAAACACCATATATTTT
V gene: TRBV7-3; D gene: -; J gene: TRBJ1-1; CDR3 protein: CASSLVPHGGLKMAEAFF; CDR3 DNA: TGTGCCAGCAGCTTAGTCCCCCACGGGGGGCTGAAGATGGCTGAAGCTTTCTTT
V gene: TRBV7-9; D gene: -; J gene: TRBJ1-1; CDR3 protein: CASSFEPSTEAFF; CDR3 DNA: TGTGCCAGCAGCTTCGAACCAAGCACTGAAGCTTTCTTT
V gene: TRBV5-4; D gene: TRBD1; J gene: TRBJ2-1; CDR3 protein: CASLPDRAYNEQFF; CDR3 DNA: TGTGCCAGCCTGCCAGACAGGGCCTACAATGAGCAGTTCTTC
V gene: TRBV7-9; D gene: -; J gene: TRBJ2-7; CDR3 protein: CASSHPTVRNYEQYF; CDR3 DNA: TGTGCCAGCAGCCACCCCACTGTGCGAAACTACGAGCAGTACTTC
V gene: TRBV25-1; D gene: -; J gene: TRBJ1-1; CDR3 protein: CASSLGNTEAFF; CDR3 DNA: TGTGCCAGCAGTCTCGGGAACACTGAAGCTTTCTTT
V gene: TRBV19; D gene: TRBD1; J gene: TRBJ1-6; CDR3 protein: CASSIGDRVHSPLHF; CDR3 DNA: TGTGCCAGTAGTATTGGAGACAGGGTGCATTCACCCCTCCACTTT
V gene: TRBV7-2; D gene: -; J gene: TRBJ1-6; CDR3 protein: CASSFEGSRSPLHF; CDR3 DNA: TGTGCCAGCAGCTTTGAAGGTTCGCGGTCACCCCTCCACTTT
V gene: TRBV7-9; D gene: -; J gene: TRBJ1-4; CDR3 protein: CASSRESREKLFF; CDR3 DNA: TGTGCCAGCAGCCGCGAATCCAGAGAAAAACTGTTTTTT
V gene: TRBV27; D gene: -; J gene: TRBJ1-2; CDR3 protein: CASSSQPTAYGYTF; CDR3 DNA: TGTGCCAGCAGTTCTCAACCGACGGCGTATGGCTACACCTTC
V gene: TRBV6-2/TRBV6-3; D gene: TRBD2; J gene: TRBJ2-2; CDR3 protein: CASSPSPGLASSGELFF; CDR3 DNA: TGTGCCAGCAGTCCAAGTCCGGGACTAGCTAGTTCCGGGGAGCTGTTTTTT
V gene: TRBV7-9; D gene: -; J gene: TRBJ1-2; CDR3 protein: CASSLIPPGRQGNYGYTF; CDR3 DNA: TGTGCCAGCAGCCTAATTCCCCCCGGGAGGCAGGGGAACTATGGCTACACCTTC
V gene: TRBV19; D gene: TRBD1; J gene: TRBJ1-5; CDR3 protein: CASKIGQGGQPQHF; CDR3 DNA: TGTGCCAGCAAAATTGGACAGGGCGGGCAGCCCCAGCATTTT
V gene: TRBV24-1; D gene: -; J gene: TRBJ2-2; CDR3 protein: CATSDRSLRVNVSGELFF; CDR3 DNA: TGTGCCACCAGTGATCGCTCGCTTCGGGTTAATGTTTCCGGGGAGCTGTTTTTT
V gene: TRBV19; D gene: -; J gene: TRBJ2-1; CDR3 protein: CASSMSFGNEQFF; CDR3 DNA: TGTGCCAGTAGTATGTCTTTTGGGAATGAGCAGTTCTTC
V gene: TRBV11-2; D gene: -; J gene: TRBJ1-4; CDR3 protein: CASSSRQVGATNEKLFF; CDR3 DNA: TGTGCCAGCAGCTCCCGGCAGGTTGGGGCAACTAATGAAAAACTGTTTTTT
V gene: TRBV2; D gene: -; J gene: TRBJ1-2; CDR3 protein: CASRTIQRNYGYTF; CDR3 DNA: TGTGCCAGCAGGACCATACAGCGAAACTATGGCTACACCTTC
V gene: TRBV24-1; D gene: -; J gene: TRBJ1-5; CDR3 protein: CATSDRWGGGPQHF; CDR3 DNA: TGTGCCACCAGTGATAGGTGGGGGGGCGGGCCCCAGCATTTT